The clone carrying this T cell receptor beta chain was found a few times. Its specificity is unknown. Sample-barcoded 5' priming and a J-beta primer mix drove a second PCR of 7 to 11 cycles. One entry per CDR3 protein, called by TCRdb with MiXCR from the 5' RACE reads. Found here are about 780,000 distinct CDR3 sequences, around 45% of them singletons; the top ten hold 15% to 20%. This sample stems from a study of blood T cells in healthy people across ages. Regarding the study as a whole: Changes in expanded clonotypes were possibly confounded, as the CMV status of donors was unknown.

Trimming took off 0 bases at V and 3 bases at J, with 10 bases between the two ends. Germline assignment: CDR1 DFQATT and CDR2 SNEGSKA (reference sequence). This CDR3 spans 14 amino acids. This receptor was identified in a man at least 80 years old in good health. J is TRBJ2-3 and V is TRBV20-1; D gene unclear. Material for sequencing was blood. This CDR3 reads CSARDPFRTDTQYF. The CDR3 DNA reads TGCAGTGCTAGAGACCCCTTCCGGACAGATACGCAGTATTTT.